Shown below are 10 T cell receptor beta chains from a single sample sequenced in a study of blood T cell repertoires in COVID-19. Clones were read by immunoSEQ multiplex PCR, and TCRdb kept only the in-frame ones, dropping some. The sample lists about 270,000 clones; roughly 86% were seen once. The specimen sequenced was peripheral blood. These receptors all stem from a man aged 40-55 years who had recovered from COVID-19.

The rearrangement joins TRBV7-9 to TRBJ2-7; D is perhaps TRBD2 (5 bases). CDR1 SEHNR and CDR2 FQNEAQ come from the germline V gene (reference sequence). Trimming stripped 5 bases from V and 5 bases from J, with 10 bases between. CDR3 length: 12 amino acids. CDR3 sequence (DNA): TGTGCCAGCAGCCCGTACGGGAACGAGCAGTACTTC. It codes for CASSPYGNEQYF.

The V and J genes are TRBV9 and TRBJ2-1; no reliable D call. V lost 5 bases to trimming and J lost 0 bases, with 12 bases between them. CDR1 is SGDLS, CDR2 YYNGEE, per germline. The CDR3 runs 15 residues. The CDR3 sequence is CASSRALSSYNEQFF. The CDR3 region has the DNA TGTGCCAGCAGTCGTGCCCTGAGCTCCTACAATGAGCAGTTCTTC.

The chain carries TRBV6-1 and TRBJ2-7, with 9 bases matching TRBD1. The CDR3 has 16 residues. Germline assignment: CDR1 MNHNS and CDR2 SASEGT. J gave up 3 bases and V 3 bases, and 9 bases lay outside the gene matches. The CDR3 region is CASSEEQGAVGYEQYF. In DNA form, the CDR3 reads TGTGCCAGCAGTGAGGAACAGGGGGCAGTCGGCTACGAGCAGTACTTC.

The gene calls are TRBV4-2 and TRBJ2-5, with D possibly TRBD2 on 5 matching bases. Trimming pared 4 bases from V and 2 bases from J, leaving 11 bases between. Per the germline V gene, CDR1 is LGHNA and CDR2 is YNFKEQ. This CDR3 spans 14 amino acids. The CDR3 DNA reads as TGTGCCAGCAGCCCGGGGATTCGGCAAGAGACCCAGTACTTC. This sequence encodes CASSPGIRQETQYF.

The genes are TRBV5-4 and TRBJ1-6, with no clear D. This CDR3 is 15 amino acids long. From germline, CDR1 is SGHNT and CDR2 YYREEE (reference sequence). The V and J ends lost 0 bases and 4 bases respectively, with 8 bases between them. CDR3 coding DNA: TGTGCCAGCAGCTTGGCGGGGAATTATAATTCACCCCTCCACTTT. This gives the protein CASSLAGNYNSPLHF.

The CDR3 DNA sequence: TGCGCCAGCAGCCAGGACAGCCGGGACAGGATCTATGGCTACACCTTC. Residues: CASSQDSRDRIYGYTF. The chain uses TRBV4-3 and TRBJ1-2, with 8 bases matching TRBD1. This CDR3 is built from 16 residues. The V and J ends lost 3 bases and 4 bases, in that order; junction bases with no gene match: 10. Germline CDR1 is LGHNA and CDR2 is YSLEER.

The chain links TRBV5-1 to TRBJ2-3; 11 nucleotides match TRBD2. The germline V gene has CDR1 SGHRS and CDR2 YFSETQ. The V segment lost 0 bases and the J segment 2 bases; nucleotides outside the gene matches: 11. The CDR3 length is 19 residues. CDR3 in DNA: TGCGCCAGCAGCTTGGCCCTGAGCCTAGCGGGGGGACCCACAGATACGCAGTATTTT. Encoded protein: CASSLALSLAGGPTDTQYF.

The chain has TRBV2 and TRBJ1-2, with 7 bases matching TRBD1. CDR1 SNHLY and CDR2 FYNNEI come from the germline V gene. The CDR3 length is 13 residues. V dropped 2 bases and J dropped 10; count of bases not matched to a gene: 7. CDR3 DNA: TGTGCCAGCAGTGAACGGATGCAGGGGGACTACACCTTC. Amino acids: CASSERMQGDYTF.

This clone is a singleton in its sample. The chain combines TRBV12-3 or TRBV12-4 with TRBJ2-5, with 7 bases fitting TRBD2. V lost 7 bases, J lost 7 bases, and 9 bases stayed unmatched. This CDR3 has 13 amino acids. The CDR3: CASTPSGLRTQYF. The CDR3 nucleotides are TGTGCCAGCACCCCTAGCGGTCTGAGGACCCAGTACTTC.

The rearrangement joins TRBV4-3 to TRBJ2-1; 10 bases match TRBD2. This CDR3 is built from 14 residues. Germline values: CDR1 LGHNA, CDR2 YSLEER. Trimming removed 4 bases from V and 10 bases from J; junction bases left unmatched: 7. The CDR3 DNA reads as TGCGCCAGCAGCCCCTCCTTACTAGCGGGGGAGCAGTTCTTC. Translation: CASSPSLLAGEQFF.